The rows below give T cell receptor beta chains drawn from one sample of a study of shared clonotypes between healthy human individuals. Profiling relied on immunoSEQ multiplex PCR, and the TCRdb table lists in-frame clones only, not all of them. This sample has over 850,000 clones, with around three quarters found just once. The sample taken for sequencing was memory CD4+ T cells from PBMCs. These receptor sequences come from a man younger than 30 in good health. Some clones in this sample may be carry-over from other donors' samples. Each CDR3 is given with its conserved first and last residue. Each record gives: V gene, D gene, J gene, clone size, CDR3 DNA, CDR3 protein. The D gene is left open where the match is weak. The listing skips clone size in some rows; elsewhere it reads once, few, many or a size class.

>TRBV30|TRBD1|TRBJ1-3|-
TGTGCCTGGAGTGTTCTTCAGGGGGACACCATATATTTT
CAWSVLQGDTIYF
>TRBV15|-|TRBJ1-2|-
TGTGCCACCAGTGACGGGCACTATGGCTACACCTTC
CATSDGHYGYTF
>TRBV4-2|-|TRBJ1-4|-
TGTGCCAGCAGCCGGACGAGCCTATCTAATGAAAAACTGTTTTTT
CASSRTSLSNEKLFF
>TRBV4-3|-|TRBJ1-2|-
TGCGCCAGCAGCCAAGGGGCTCGGGCTTACTATGGCTACACCTTC
CASSQGARAYYGYTF
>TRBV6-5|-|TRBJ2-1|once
TGTGCCAGCAGTTACCAAGTTGAACCCTACAATGAGCAGTTCTTC
CASSYQVEPYNEQFF
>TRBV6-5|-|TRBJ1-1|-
TGTGCCAGCAGTCCTCAGATGAACACTGAAGCTTTCTTT
CASSPQMNTEAFF
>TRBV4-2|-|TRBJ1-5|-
TGTGCCAGCAGCCAAGACGGCAGGACAAATCAGCCCCAGCATTTT
CASSQDGRTNQPQHF
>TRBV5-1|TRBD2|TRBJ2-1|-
TGCGCCAGCAGCTTGCATAATCCCTCTAGCGGGGACCGAAATGAGCAGTTCTTC
CASSLHNPSSGDRNEQFF
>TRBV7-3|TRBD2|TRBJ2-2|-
TGTGCCAGCAGCTTGGGGACTAGCGGGAACACCGGGGAGCTGTTTTTT
CASSLGTSGNTGELFF
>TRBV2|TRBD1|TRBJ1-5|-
TGTGCCAGCACCGGGACAGGGCTCAGCAATCAGCCCCAGCATTTT
CASTGTGLSNQPQHF
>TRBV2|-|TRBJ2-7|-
TGTGCCAGCAGTGAAAGCAGGGAGGCCTACGAGCAGTACTTC
CASSESREAYEQYF
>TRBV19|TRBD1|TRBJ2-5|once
TGTGCCAGTAGCCACAGACCGGGACAGGGGTGGGAGACCCAGTACTTC
CASSHRPGQGWETQYF
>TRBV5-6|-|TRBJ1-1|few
TGTGCCAGCAGCTTATTGTCTCGGAGTAACACTGAAGCTTTCTTT
CASSLLSRSNTEAFF